This T cell receptor beta chain was captured by sequencing in a study of cytomegalovirus exposure and HLA in healthy donors (TCRdb year 2017). Some background on the complete study: An earlier analysis of some 600 of the donors reported 276 Gb of sequence data and around 100 million unique TCR beta sequences obtained from approximately 180 million T cells. An early release covering about 600 HLA-typed donors comprised about 320 gigabases of sequencing data and around 86 million unique TCR sequences. Among the roughly 430 genotyped donors, around 81% belonged to the genetic ancestry cluster associated with self-reported Caucasian donors. The study was designed to test whether signatures of past pathogen exposure could be identified by cataloging public T cell receptors. Using immunosequencing, the study profiled T cell repertoires from 666 subjects and related those repertoires to cytomegalovirus serostatus. A separate validation cohort of 100 to 150 different subjects was used in addition to the 666-subject first cohort. To predict cytomegalovirus infection status, the study brought together high-throughput TCR immunosequencing, statistical association of individual TCRs with disease status, and machine learning. To study patterns of TCR occurrence, a later analysis re-analyzed previously published TCR beta repertoires from around 670 donors and added high-resolution HLA genotyping. The later analysis used no new phenotypic data to find candidate immune exposures, relying instead on TCR beta sequences and their occurrence across donors. An earlier analysis of 587 of the donors applied high-throughput TCR beta sequencing to assess whether each TCR beta V gene segment acted as functional or pseudogenic. Alongside the repertoire data, information on donor age, sex, ethnicity and CMV serostatus was compiled. A later genetic analysis used genome-wide SNP genotypes for about 55% of the 666 donors, treating that subset as a discovery cohort. All discovery cohort repertoires had been generated on a single sequencing platform. HLA typing covered class I and class II loci at four-digit resolution. Typing coverage varied by locus: roughly 629-640 donors for A, B, C, DRB1 and DQB1; roughly 520 for DQA1; around 610 for DPA1; approximately 470 for DPB1. Roughly 5 DR-DQ haplotypes were handled as single units for association and clustering, since linkage in the cohort was strong. Among about 390 genotyped donors of the cohort, an average of 235,054 unique TCR beta nucleotide sequences were sequenced per donor, roughly a sixth of them non-productive. Study-level results and caveats: It was suggested by the authors that the approach could potentially be generalized to other disease states and immunological phenotypes. An earlier analysis of approximately 600 of the donors showed that most TCR beta V segments appeared in productive rearrangements either about 87% or about 30% of the time, which broadly matched IMGT annotations. A group of highly shared sequence variants was considered likely to be a technical artifact of the sequencing pipeline. When HLA alleles, especially DR and DQ, strongly co-occurred, TCR associations were difficult to assign to individual alleles. According to a later genetic analysis, donors in an Asian-associated ancestry cluster had fewer N-insertions in productive TCRs than the approximately 700-donor mean. At a false discovery rate of 0.05, a later analysis linked approximately 18,000 TCR beta sequences to specific HLA alleles. According to a later analysis, most CMV-associated TCR beta chains appeared to be HLA-restricted, and the HLA associations seemed to be driven largely by CMV exposure. The study gave a list of under 200 TCR beta chains associated with cytomegalovirus. The 87-base-pair reads could not distinguish some IMGT-functional V segments, including TRBV6-2 and TRBV6-3, so those segments were excluded. CMV serostatus was the only immune exposure information available for the cohort. A further reported finding was that TCR beta sequences accurately predicted the HLA-A and HLA-B alleles for most subjects in the first cohort. Roughly uniform sequencing depth across donors was assumed in presence/absence analyses, although this assumption may not hold. Compared with equally common non-associated chains, HLA-associated TCR beta chains in a later analysis were more clonally expanded and had lower generation probabilities. Cytomegalovirus status was reported to be diagnosed by the classifier with high specificity and sensitivity in both the original and validation cohorts. Because HLA typing was unavailable for some donors at each locus, only the typed subset was used in association tests. The earlier analysis of around 600 of the donors excluded some 16 rarely observed V segments, including chromosome 9 orphons, because counts were too low. A later analysis reported that several top co-occurrence clusters appeared linked to parvovirus B19, influenza, CMV and Epstein-Barr virus. Only TCR beta chains were sequenced in this cohort, and the absence of alpha or paired-chain data limited detectable features. An association between a missense DCLRE1C variant and V-gene and J-gene trimming of TCR beta chains was found in a later genetic analysis and replicated in an independent cohort. While some public TCRs were present in many individuals, most TCR sequences turned up only very rarely across donors. A few of the identified cytomegalovirus-associated TCR beta chains were confirmed in vitro to be specific for cytomegalovirus antigens. Linkage disequilibrium might explain the correlated functional status among segregating V segments, but an unknown experimental factor could not be excluded. In a later analysis, the rate of TCR association differed among HLA loci, with DRB1 alleles having the most associated TCRs and HLA-C alleles having the fewest.

The cohort comprised several hundred healthy bone marrow donors. At the time of sampling, every cohort member was nominally healthy, though immune exposures that went unrecorded were likely present. The donor was CMV seronegative and was included in the group of a few hundred seronegative cohort members. A peripheral blood sample was provided by each donor, and peripheral blood mononuclear cells were used for TCR beta sequencing. Genomic DNA extraction from the blood cell samples was performed with the Qiagen DNeasy Blood Extraction Kit. The germline V gene encodes CDR1 ENHRY and CDR2 SYGVKD. Unmatched junction bases come to 1, with V trimmed by 6 bases and J by 1 base. The CDR3 spans 15 residues, from the cysteine through the phenylalanine. Of all the DNA, just the CDR3 is kept, 45 bases in frame from base 1. This clone has only a few counts. Its target antigen remains unknown. No base quality values were provided; no much bigger clone lies one nucleotide off.

Library generation was performed with the immunoSEQ multiplex PCR assay. For the multiplex PCR, a mixture combining 60 forward primers for TCR Vbeta segments and 13 reverse primers for TCR Jbeta segments was used. Amplification of the CDR3 region of rearranged TCR beta genes was performed with a multiplex PCR assay on genomic DNA. The amplified TCR beta libraries were sequenced on the Illumina HiSeq System as 87-base-pair reads. Per the source publication's procedure: In a later analysis, 80 million or so unique TCR beta chains were counted across the 500 to 700 repertoires, and roughly 11 million of these chains were shared by at least two donors. Raw reads were error-corrected and collapsed into unique sequences with a nearest-neighbor algorithm that merged closely related sequences to remove PCR and sequencing errors. CDR3 sequences were aligned to IMGT reference sequences to assign V, D and J gene segments. For a sequence to be retained, at least a six-nucleotide match to both a V gene segment and a J gene segment was required. A rearrangement counted as productive if the CDR3 had no stop codons and remained in frame with V and J, and every other rearrangement counted as non-productive. CDR3 was defined by IMGT convention, running from the second conserved V-encoded cysteine to the conserved J-encoded phenylalanine. In an earlier analysis of 500 to 650 of the donors, sequences lacking an unambiguous match to a single V gene segment were excluded. An earlier analysis of fewer than 750 of the donors called V segments functional above 56.7% productive rearrangements and segregating when the between-donor standard deviation exceeded 5%. A statistical classification framework was built for diagnosing cytomegalovirus status from the catalog of TCR beta chain sequences. In a later analysis, V and J genes were assigned by comparing TCR nucleotide sequences against IMGT/GENE-DB human TR gene sequences. In a later analysis, CDR3 sequences and most-parsimonious VDJ recombination scenarios were assigned using the TCRdist pipeline. In a later analysis, every TCR beta chain was defined by the combination of its CDR3 amino acid sequence and its V-gene family, and reads without a unique V-gene family were dropped. As a way to deal with suspected cross-contamination and a sequencing artifact, a later analysis dropped 450 to 700 nucleotide sequences that were highly shared and had low generation probability. A later analysis calculated a clonal expansion index for each public chain from normalized within-repertoire ranks of inferred template counts. In a later analysis, generation probabilities were computed with a VDJ recombination model fitted to out-of-frame rearrangements, and the resulting probabilities were checked against IGoR. In a later analysis, TCR-TCR, TCR-HLA and TCR-CMV co-occurrence was scored with hypergeometric tests, and a repertoire-size bias correction was applied to TCR pairs. In a later analysis, false discovery rates were estimated by permuting HLA or CMV assignments 20 times. In a later analysis, co-occurring TCRs were grouped using DBSCAN, with TCRdist sequence similarity added in when clustering inside HLA-allele-positive subsets. Co-occurrence clustering excluded repertoires with fewer than 30,000 or more than 120,000 public chains, plus five with anomalous nucleotide sharing. The source is immuneACCESS, and TCRdb retained only in-frame sequences with V and J called. Part of the clones is not carried over; for the studies checked, unresolved V genes explain less than half of this, and the remainder is unexplained. From that table come the V and J calls and clone size; the DNA was used to work out D and trimming. This sample has 50,000 or so clones in its table, and around 72% of those were observed once. Under 3% of the sample belongs to the ten largest clones.

The sequenced sample was PBMCs. This clonotype originated in a man between 18 and 29 years old in good health and CMV-seronegative. The rearranged segments are TRBV10-3 and TRBJ2-2, with TRBD2 matching 11 junction bases. The CDR3 region reads CAIRGTSGNTGELFF. The nucleotide sequence reads TGTGCCATCAGGGGGACTAGCGGGAACACCGGGGAGCTGTTTTTT.